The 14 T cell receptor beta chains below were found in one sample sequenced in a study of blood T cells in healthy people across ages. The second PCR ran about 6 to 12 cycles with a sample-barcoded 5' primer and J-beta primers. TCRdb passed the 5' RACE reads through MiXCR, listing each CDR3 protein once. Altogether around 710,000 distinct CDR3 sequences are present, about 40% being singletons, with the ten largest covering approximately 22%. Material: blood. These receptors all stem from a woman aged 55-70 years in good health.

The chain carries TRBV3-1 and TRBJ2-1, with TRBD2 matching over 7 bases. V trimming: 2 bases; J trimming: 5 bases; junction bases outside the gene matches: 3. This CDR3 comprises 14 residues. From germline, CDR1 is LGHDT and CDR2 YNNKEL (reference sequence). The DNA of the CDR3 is TGTGCCAGCAGCCAACGTCTAGCGGACAATGAGCAGTTCTTC. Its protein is CASSQRLADNEQFF.

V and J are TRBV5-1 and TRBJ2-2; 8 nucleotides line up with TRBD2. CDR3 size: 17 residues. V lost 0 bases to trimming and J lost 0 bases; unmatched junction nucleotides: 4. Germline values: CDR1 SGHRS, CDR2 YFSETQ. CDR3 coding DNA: TGCGCCAGCAGCTTGGCACTAGCGGATTCGAACACCGGGGAGCTGTTTTTT. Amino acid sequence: CASSLALADSNTGELFF.

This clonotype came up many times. For the CDR3, the DNA is TGTGCCAGCACCTCCTACAATGAGCAGTTCTTC. Translating it yields CASTSYNEQFF. The V and J genes are TRBV7-2 and TRBJ2-1; D not certain. V shed 7 bases and J shed 0 bases, with 1 base lying between them. Germline V gene data show CDR1 as SGHTA and CDR2 as FQGNSA. The CDR3 length is 11 residues.

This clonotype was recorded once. CDR3 in amino acids: CASSEAGAANTGELFF. The CDR3 DNA is TGTGCCAGCAGTGAAGCGGGAGCAGCAAACACCGGGGAGCTGTTTTTT. The rearrangement links TRBV2 to TRBJ2-2; weak D call: TRBD2 (5 bases). Germline-derived CDR1 and CDR2 are SNHLY and FYNNEI. The CDR3 has 16 residues. The V end lost 0 bases, the J end lost 2 bases, and 10 bases lay between the germline ends.

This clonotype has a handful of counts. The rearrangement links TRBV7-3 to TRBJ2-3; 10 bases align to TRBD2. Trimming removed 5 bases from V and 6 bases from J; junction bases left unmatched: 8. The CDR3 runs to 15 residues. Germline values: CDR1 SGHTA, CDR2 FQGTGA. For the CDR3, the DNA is TGTGCCAGCAGCGACACTCCGACTAGCGGGGATACGCAGTATTTT. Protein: CASSDTPTSGDTQYF. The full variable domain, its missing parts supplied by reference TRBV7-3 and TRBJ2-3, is GAGVSQTPSNKVTEKGKYVELRCDPISGHTALYWYRQSLGQGPEFLIYFQGTGAADDSGLPNDRFFAVRPEGSVSTLKIQRTERGDSAVYLCASSDTPTSGDTQYFGPGTRLTVL.

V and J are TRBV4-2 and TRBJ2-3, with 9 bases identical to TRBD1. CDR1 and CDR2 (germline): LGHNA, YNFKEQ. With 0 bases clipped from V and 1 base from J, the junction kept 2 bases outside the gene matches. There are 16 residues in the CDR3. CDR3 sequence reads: CASSQDTGGRTDTQYF. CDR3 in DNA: TGTGCCAGCAGCCAAGACACAGGGGGCCGCACAGATACGCAGTATTTT.

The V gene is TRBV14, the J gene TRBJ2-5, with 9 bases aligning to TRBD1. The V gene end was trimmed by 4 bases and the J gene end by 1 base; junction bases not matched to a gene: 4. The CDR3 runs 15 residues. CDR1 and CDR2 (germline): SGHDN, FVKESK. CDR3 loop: CASSRRTGAQETQYF. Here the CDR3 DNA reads TGTGCCAGCAGCCGCAGGACAGGGGCCCAAGAGACCCAGTACTTC.

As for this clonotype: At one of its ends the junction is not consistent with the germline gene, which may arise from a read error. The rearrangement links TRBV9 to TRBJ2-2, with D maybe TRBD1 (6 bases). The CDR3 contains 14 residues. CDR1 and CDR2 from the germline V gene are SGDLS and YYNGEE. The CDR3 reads CASRGQLNAGELFF. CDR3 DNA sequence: TGTGCCAGTCGTGGACAGCTGAACGCCGGGGAGCTGTTTTTT.

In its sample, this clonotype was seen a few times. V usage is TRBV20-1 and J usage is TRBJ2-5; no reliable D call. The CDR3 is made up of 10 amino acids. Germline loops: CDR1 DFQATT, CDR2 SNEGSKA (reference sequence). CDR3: CRGPQETQYF. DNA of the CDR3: TGCAGGGGCCCTCAAGAGACCCAGTACTTC.

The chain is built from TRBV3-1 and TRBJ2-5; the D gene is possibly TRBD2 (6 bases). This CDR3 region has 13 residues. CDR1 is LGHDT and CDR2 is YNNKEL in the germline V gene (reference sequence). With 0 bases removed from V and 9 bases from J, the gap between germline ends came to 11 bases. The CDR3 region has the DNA TGTGCCAGCAGCCAAGAGGAGGGGCGGGCCCAGTACTTC. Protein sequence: CASSQEEGRAQYF.

The DNA of the CDR3 is TGTGCCAGCAGTAAGGGACAGGGGTGGAATGAGCAGTACTTC. It specifies CASSKGQGWNEQYF. The chain recombines TRBV5-8 with TRBJ2-1; 10 bases match TRBD1. The DNA end favors TRBJ2-7, so the J call may be wrong. The CDR3 sequence is 14 residues long. Germline CDR1 reads SGHTS; CDR2 reads YDEGEE.

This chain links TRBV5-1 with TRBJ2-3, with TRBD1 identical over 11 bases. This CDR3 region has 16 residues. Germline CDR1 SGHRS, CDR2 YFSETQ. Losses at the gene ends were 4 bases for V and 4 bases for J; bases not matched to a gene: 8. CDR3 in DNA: TGCGCCAGCAGCCACGGACAGGGGGCAAGCGCAGATACGCAGTATTTT. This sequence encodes CASSHGQGASADTQYF.

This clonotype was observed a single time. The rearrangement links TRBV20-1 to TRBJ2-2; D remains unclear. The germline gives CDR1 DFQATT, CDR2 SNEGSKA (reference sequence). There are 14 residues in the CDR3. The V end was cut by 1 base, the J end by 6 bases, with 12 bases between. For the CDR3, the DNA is TGCAGTGCTAGAGGCCTTGTGGGTTCCGGGGAGCTGTTTTTT. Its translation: CSARGLVGSGELFF.

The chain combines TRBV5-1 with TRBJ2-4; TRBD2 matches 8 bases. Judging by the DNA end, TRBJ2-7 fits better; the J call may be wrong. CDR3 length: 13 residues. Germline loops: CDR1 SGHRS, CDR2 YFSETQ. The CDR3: CASRIAGSYEQYF. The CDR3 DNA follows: TGCGCCAGCAGAATAGCGGGATCATACGAGCAGTACTTC.